This paragraph reports one T cell receptor beta chain. The CDR3 covers 15 residues. Trimming cost V 4 bases and J 3 bases; bases outside gene matches: 7. Per the germline V gene, CDR1 is GTSNPN and CDR2 is SVGIG (reference sequence). The entry originates in a study of blood T cell repertoires in COVID-19. Study overall: Researchers got acute and convalescent COVID-19 samples from the United States, Italy and Spain. PBMCs, B-cell-depleted T cells, or T cells were the source of the cDNA or gDNA that made up the material.

As originally analysed: Counts of nucleated cells, estimated from reference gene primer amplification, were obtained. Sequencing was performed with immunoSEQ multiplex PCR; in TCRdb, only in-frame clones are kept and a portion is missing. V and J calls and clone size follow that table, whereas D and trimming were derived from the DNA. Here the sample spans 130,000 to 150,000 clones, approximately 90% being singletons. This receptor was taken from a human donor in a cohort sampled during active COVID-19. Sequenced: peripheral blood. The chain combines TRBV30 with TRBJ1-5; 9 bases fit TRBD1. CDR3 coding DNA: TGTGCCTGGACCCGGGGACAGGGAGACAATCAGCCCCAGCATTTT. Its translation: CAWTRGQGDNQPQHF.